At least ten counts were recorded for the clone carrying this T cell receptor (beta chain). The data stem from a study of T cells in Graves' hyperthyroidism and ophthalmopathy. Unmatched junction bases numbered 12, after V lost 6 bases and J lost 4 bases. CDR1 MNHNS and CDR2 SASEGT come from the germline V gene. The CDR3 sequence is 17 residues long. Researchers took RNA transcripts and amplified the TCR beta CDR3 regions from them. A first-round RT-PCR of the TCR CDR3 used the HTBI primer set. Each CDR3 protein is one row after TCRdb ran MiXCR on the multiplex PCR reads. The sample lists approximately 420,000 distinct CDR3 sequences, 14% to 15% occurring once. Stable hyperthyroidism: no ophthalmopathy progression over 18 months of follow-up.

The clonotype was recovered from a woman aged 25 to 39 with Graves' hyperthyroidism. The source material was blood. This chain uses TRBV6-1 with TRBJ2-1; 10 nucleotides match TRBD2. The CDR3 is CASRLAGGPEIYNEQFF. The CDR3 coding sequence is TGTGCCAGCAGATTAGCGGGAGGCCCAGAGATTTACAATGAGCAGTTCTTC.